This TCR beta chain was observed in a study of blood T cell repertoires in COVID-19. Study context: Donors in the United States, Italy and Spain gave samples during acute or convalescent COVID-19. The analysed material was cDNA or gDNA that came from T cells, B-cell-depleted T cells, or PBMCs.

This CDR3 region has 13 residues. V lost 2 bases and J lost 6, with 5 bases in between. Germline V gene sequence: CDR1 SNHLY, CDR2 FYNNEI. In the original analysis: Researchers report that nucleated cell counts were estimated from reference gene primer amplification. Assay: immunoSEQ multiplex PCR; the TCRdb copy retains only in-frame clones and omits some. V, J and clone size are taken as reported in that table, and D and trimming were inferred from the DNA itself. The sample carries roughly 13,000 clones, just under 80% recorded once. This clone was observed a single time. This clonotype originated in a human donor in a cohort sampled during active COVID-19. The rearrangement links TRBV2 to TRBJ1-6; weak D call: TRBD1 (5 bases). The sequenced sample was peripheral blood. The CDR3 region has the DNA TGTGCCAGCAGTGAACAGGGTAATTCACCCCTCCACTTT. It yields the protein CASSEQGNSPLHF.